A selection of T cell receptor beta chains follows, all from one sample in a study of blood T cell repertoires in COVID-19. Clones were read by immunoSEQ multiplex PCR, and TCRdb kept only the in-frame ones, dropping some. The table includes under 200,000 clones, approximately 87% detected once. Sequenced input: peripheral blood. Receptors were obtained from a woman in her 70s with acute or convalescent COVID-19. Both conserved end residues are part of each CDR3. The D gene is left open where the match is weak. Clone size appears in some rows only: once, few, many, or a class for an expanded clone.

V	size	J	D	CDR3	DNA
TRBV7-2	-	TRBJ2-7	TRBD1	CASSAGQAFHEQYF	TGTGCCAGCAGCGCGGGACAGGCTTTCCACGAGCAGTACTTC
TRBV28	few	TRBJ1-5	-	CASSFTTEGQPQHF	TGTGCCAGCAGTTTCACAACTGAGGGCCAGCCCCAGCATTTT
TRBV28	-	TRBJ1-5	-	CASSLEDQPQHF	TGTGCCAGCAGTTTAGAGGATCAGCCCCAGCATTTT
TRBV28	-	TRBJ1-3	TRBD1	CASSEGGRVSGNTIYF	TGTGCCAGCAGTGAAGGGGGCAGAGTCTCTGGAAACACCATATATTTT
TRBV7-2	-	TRBJ1-1	TRBD1	CASSHFSTGTNTEAFF	TGTGCCAGCAGCCATTTTTCGACAGGGACGAACACTGAAGCTTTCTTT
TRBV5-1	-	TRBJ2-5	-	CASSVGHQGETQYF	TGCGCCAGCAGCGTCGGACATCAGGGGGAGACCCAGTACTTC
TRBV3-1/TRBV3-2	-	TRBJ2-1	TRBD2	CASTTLGGGGYNEQFF	TGTGCCAGCACCACCTTGGGCGGGGGGGGTTACAATGAGCAGTTCTTC
TRBV5-1	few	TRBJ1-2	-	CASSLGTASNYGYTF	TGCGCCAGCAGCTTGGGGACAGCAAGTAACTATGGCTACACCTTC
TRBV19	-	TRBJ2-7	TRBD1	CASSMHRGRTNEQYF	TGTGCCAGTAGTATGCACAGGGGCCGGACGAACGAGCAGTACTTC
TRBV12-3/TRBV12-4	-	TRBJ1-1	TRBD1	CASRSGGTEAFF	TGTGCCAGCAGGTCAGGGGGAACTGAAGCCTTCTTT
TRBV6-4	-	TRBJ2-5	TRBD2	CASSGGLGETQYF	TGTGCCAGCAGTGGGGGACTAGGCGAGACCCAGTACTTC
TRBV28	-	TRBJ1-1	-	CASSPPLTGWPSWAFF	TGTGCCAGCAGCCCTCCTTTGACAGGTTGGCCTTCGTGGGCTTTCTTT
TRBV5-1	-	TRBJ2-3	TRBD2	CASSAGGAGTDTQYF	TGCGCCAGCAGCGCCGGGGGGGCTGGCACAGATACGCAGTATTTT
TRBV18	-	TRBJ1-1	TRBD1	CASSPTRGLLGHTEAFF	TGTGCCAGCTCACCAACTAGGGGGCTTTTGGGGCACACTGAAGCTTTCTTT
TRBV7-2	-	TRBJ2-1	-	CASSLGQFNEQFF	TGTGCCAGCAGCTTAGGACAGTTTAATGAGCAGTTCTTC
TRBV21-1	few	TRBJ2-7	-	CASSAGQGSSYEQYF	TGTGCCAGCAGCGCGGGACAGGGCAGCTCCTACGAGCAGTACTTC
TRBV28	-	TRBJ1-4	-	CASRNSGTQLNEKLFF	TGTGCCAGCAGAAATTCCGGGACACAACTTAATGAAAAACTGTTTTTT
TRBV7-2	-	TRBJ2-7	TRBD2	CASSLASTSGVGQQYF	TGTGCCAGCAGCTTAGCATCGACTAGCGGTGTGGGCCAGCAGTACTTC
TRBV7-9	-	TRBJ1-1	-	CASSRNTNTEAFF	TGTGCCAGCAGCCGTAACACGAACACTGAAGCTTTCTTT
TRBV2	-	TRBJ1-6	-	CASTSGSVNSPLHF	TGTGCCAGCACGTCAGGGTCGGTTAATTCACCCCTCCACTTT
TRBV5-4	-	TRBJ2-3	-	CASSFRRGAGTDTQYF	TGTGCCAGCAGCTTCCGACGGGGGGCGGGCACAGATACGCAGTATTTT
TRBV7-6	-	TRBJ2-7	-	CASSLGQGGYEQYF	TGTGCCAGCAGCTTAGGGCAGGGGGGATACGAGCAGTACTTC
TRBV21-1	few	TRBJ1-5	-	CASSPKGLCSDQPQHF	TGTGCCAGCAGCCCAAAAGGACTGTGTAGCGATCAGCCCCAGCATTTT
TRBV2	-	TRBJ2-7	TRBD2	CASSVYSGEAYEQYF	TGTGCCAGCAGCGTTTATAGCGGGGAAGCCTACGAGCAGTACTTC
TRBV20-1	-	TRBJ1-1	-	CSASRDGGTEAFF	TGCAGTGCTAGTCGCGACGGGGGCACTGAAGCTTTCTTT
TRBV15	-	TRBJ2-2	-	CATSREGRLAGELFF	TGTGCCACCAGCAGAGAGGGTAGACTAGCCGGGGAGCTGTTTTTT
TRBV19	-	TRBJ1-6	-	CASSTTGGPLRNSPLHF	TGTGCCAGTAGTACAACCGGGGGGCCTCTCCGTAATTCACCCCTCCACTTT
TRBV6-2/TRBV6-3	-	TRBJ2-2	-	CATGPGQLTGELFF	TGTGCCACCGGCCCCGGACAGCTTACCGGGGAGCTGTTTTTT
TRBV11-2	-	TRBJ1-2	-	CASSFDDSSANYGYTF	TGTGCCAGCAGCTTTGATGACTCCTCAGCTAACTATGGCTACACCTTC
TRBV6-2/TRBV6-3	-	TRBJ2-1	-	CASSRRANSYNEQFF	TGTGCCAGCAGTCGGCGGGCAAACTCCTACAATGAGCAGTTCTTC
TRBV5-4	-	TRBJ2-2	-	CASSLGGLTGELFF	TGTGCCAGCAGCTTGGGGGGACTTACCGGGGAGCTGTTTTTT
TRBV12-3/TRBV12-4	-	TRBJ1-2	-	CASSLQASGYTF	TGTGCCAGCAGTTTGCAAGCGAGTGGCTACACCTTC
TRBV7-9	-	TRBJ1-4	-	CASSFGGGNEKLFF	TGTGCCAGCAGCTTCGGGGGAGGAAATGAAAAACTGTTTTTT
TRBV14	-	TRBJ2-4	-	CASSRELAKNIQYF	TGTGCCAGCAGCCGGGAGCTAGCCAAAAACATTCAGTACTTC
TRBV7-9	-	TRBJ2-3	TRBD1	CASRQTGNGDTQYF	TGTGCCAGCAGACAGACAGGGAATGGAGATACGCAGTATTTT
TRBV7-2	few	TRBJ2-2	-	CASSPPGARNTGELFF	TGTGCCAGCAGCCCCCCAGGCGCGAGGAACACCGGGGAGCTGTTTTTT
TRBV18	-	TRBJ2-5	-	CASSPPGRETQYF	TGTGCCAGCTCACCACCGGGCAGAGAGACCCAGTACTTC
TRBV4-1	-	TRBJ1-2	-	CASSQDGGASYGYTF	TGCGCCAGCAGCCAAGACGGTGGAGCTTCCTATGGCTACACCTTC
TRBV11-3	-	TRBJ2-3	-	CASSFGPSVFTDTQYF	TGTGCCAGCTCCTTTGGGCCTAGCGTTTTCACAGATACGCAGTATTTT
TRBV13	once	TRBJ2-3	TRBD2	CASSRTSGSVRDTQYF	TGTGCCAGCAGCCGGACTAGCGGGAGTGTTAGGGATACGCAGTATTTT
TRBV5-1	few	TRBJ1-2	-	CASSLPDRNYGYTF	TGCGCCAGCAGCTTGCCGGACAGAAACTATGGCTACACCTTC
TRBV27	-	TRBJ2-7	TRBD2	CATRGGRYEQYF	TGTGCCACCCGGGGGGGTCGCTACGAGCAGTACTTC
TRBV6-2/TRBV6-3	-	TRBJ2-2	TRBD2	CASSVAGEGSGELFF	TGTGCCAGCAGTGTAGCGGGAGAGGGGTCCGGGGAGCTGTTTTTT
TRBV4-2	-	TRBJ2-3	-	CASSQDQGRGDTQYF	TGTGCCAGCAGCCAAGATCAGGGGAGGGGCGATACGCAGTATTTT
TRBV3-1/TRBV3-2	-	TRBJ1-6	-	CASSHSRGSMDSPLHF	TGTGCCAGCAGCCACTCCCGGGGAAGTATGGATTCACCCCTCCACTTT
TRBV18	-	TRBJ1-3	-	CASSPYRDSGNTIYF	TGTGCCAGCTCACCCTACCGCGACTCTGGAAACACCATATATTTT
TRBV5-1	-	TRBJ2-1	-	CASSLDGSDNEQFF	TGCGCCAGCAGCTTGGACGGGAGTGATAATGAGCAGTTCTTC
TRBV6-5	-	TRBJ1-2	-	CASSPMASKNYGYTF	TGTGCCAGCAGTCCGATGGCCAGTAAGAACTATGGCTACACCTTC
TRBV5-4	-	TRBJ2-7	-	CASSLDQAYEQYF	TGTGCCAGCAGCTTGGATCAGGCCTACGAGCAGTACTTC
TRBV14	-	TRBJ2-7	-	CASSRAGHRYEQYF	TGTGCCAGCAGCCGTGCAGGACACCGCTACGAGCAGTACTTC
TRBV6-1	few	TRBJ1-3	-	CASSEVQNTIYF	TGTGCCAGCAGTGAAGTCCAGAACACCATATATTTT
TRBV11-2	-	TRBJ2-1	TRBD2	CASSIIAGGPYNEQFF	TGTGCCAGCAGCATTATAGCGGGGGGCCCCTACAATGAGCAGTTCTTC
TRBV5-1	-	TRBJ2-1	TRBD1	CASSLAPGQGAGEQFF	TGCGCCAGCAGCTTGGCCCCCGGACAGGGGGCCGGTGAGCAGTTCTTC
TRBV27	-	TRBJ1-5	-	CASSFSAGDQPQHF	TGTGCCAGCAGTTTCTCAGCGGGGGACCAGCCCCAGCATTTT
TRBV19	-	TRBJ1-5	-	CASSNWANQPQHF	TGTGCCAGTAGTAACTGGGCCAATCAGCCCCAGCATTTT
TRBV29-1	-	TRBJ2-7	TRBD2	CSVVYAGGMREQYF	TGCAGCGTTGTATATGCGGGGGGGATGAGGGAGCAGTACTTC
TRBV3-1/TRBV3-2	few	TRBJ2-5	-	CASSHAGTPQETQYF	TGTGCCAGCAGCCACGCGGGAACTCCCCAAGAGACCCAGTACTTC
TRBV7-9	-	TRBJ2-5	TRBD2	CASSGGGAPRETQYF	TGTGCCAGCAGCGGGGGAGGGGCCCCCCGGGAGACCCAGTACTTC